Listed below are T cell receptor beta chains from one sample, sequenced in a study of T and B cells in COVID-19 patients. Each CDR3 protein gets one entry after TCRdb re-called the multiplex PCR reads with MiXCR. Of 15,000 or so distinct CDR3 sequences in the sample, under 35% were seen once. The sample consisted of blood. The receptors shown here come from a human donor who had recovered from COVID-19. CDR3s include the opening cysteine and the closing phenylalanine or tryptophan.

>TRBV5-6|TRBJ2-7
CASSLGGGLYEQYF
>TRBV27|TRBJ1-1
CASSSVNTEAFF
>TRBV19|TRBJ2-1
CASTPYRGLSSYNEQFF
>TRBV11-2|TRBJ1-1
CASSLLDFGNTEAFF
>TRBV27|TRBJ2-7
CASSPLPRLGVRVAGPYEQYF
>TRBV12-5|TRBJ2-7
CASGSGQASFEQYF
>TRBV21-1|TRBJ2-2
CASSKRTGDAANTGELFF
>TRBV20-1|TRBJ1-2
CSASMYGSRGYTF
>TRBV5-6|TRBJ2-4
CASSLFPGNIQYF
>TRBV7-9|TRBJ1-6
CASSPLGSMDSPLHF
>TRBV19|TRBJ2-1
CASSKGLAGVGDEQFF
>TRBV18|TRBJ2-7
CASSRDRNEQYF
>TRBV18|TRBJ1-1
CASSQTWVNTEAFF
>TRBV19|TRBJ2-5
CASSNGRTRGGRDQTQYF
>TRBV29-1|TRBJ2-2
CSFTGTRNTGELFF
>TRBV20-1|TRBJ2-7
CSAHRTSGNSYEQYF
>TRBV5-5|TRBJ2-1
CASSLNPGINRNEQFF
>TRBV29-1|TRBJ1-5
CSAVGGARQPQHF
>TRBV19|TRBJ2-1
CASRPAQRGDYNEQFF
>TRBV14|TRBJ2-3
CASSQDSVTGNNGDTQYF
>TRBV6-5|TRBJ1-1
CASSPTVNTEAFF
>TRBV24-1|TRBJ1-2
CATSDRGYGYTF
>TRBV7-2|TRBJ2-1
CASSPIAGAYNEQFF
>TRBV4-1|TRBJ2-5
CASSQEPPRSKETQYF
>TRBV5-5|TRBJ2-7
CASSLGALAEAEQYF
>TRBV12-3/TRBV12-4|TRBJ2-1
CASTLAGGPGNEQFF
>TRBV27|TRBJ1-2
CASTRGPGANYGYTF
>TRBV18|TRBJ2-4
CASSPRMTGGEVAKNIQYF
>TRBV12-5|TRBJ2-1
CASGLTTGLTEQFF
>TRBV6-1|TRBJ1-2
CAAQKTDYGYTF
>TRBV5-1|TRBJ1-1
CASISDTLDTEAFF
>TRBV11-1|TRBJ1-6
CANSLGRSSYNSPLHF
>TRBV11-1|TRBJ1-4
CASSLQLNEKLFF
>TRBV30|TRBJ1-4
CAWSVQLNEKLFF
>TRBV27|TRBJ1-3
CASSFGQGQYHPSGNTIYF
>TRBV18|TRBJ1-1
CASRNVRDTEAFF
>TRBV5-1|TRBJ2-6
CASSLGGRDYAGANVLTF
>TRBV13|TRBJ2-5
CASSLVGMETQYF
>TRBV12-3/TRBV12-4|TRBJ2-4
CASSFSHAGTGSSF
>TRBV29-1|TRBJ2-7
CSVEGQGNEQYF
>TRBV30|TRBJ2-7
CAWSGRDSQPYEQYF
>TRBV5-4|TRBJ2-2
CASRLRGNRHTGELFF
>TRBV5-4|TRBJ1-2
CASSSRDRGLNYGYTF
>TRBV11-1|TRBJ2-2
CASSLRRYTGELFF
>TRBV6-5|TRBJ1-1
CAIRSQSGNTEAFF
>TRBV19|TRBJ2-6
CASDAGAAGANVLTF
>TRBV7-9|TRBJ2-7
CASSLIDRAYEQYF
>TRBV24-1|TRBJ2-3
CATSDPTPDRADTQYF
>TRBV18|TRBJ2-7
CASSPTSGGGSSYEQYF
>TRBV29-1|TRBJ1-6
CSAQSYTNSPLHF
>TRBV11-2|TRBJ2-7
CASSLMTGGKSYEQYF
>TRBV6-1|TRBJ2-1
CASGSTGYNEQFF
>TRBV12-3/TRBV12-4|TRBJ1-2
CASSPEGFGDYGYTF
>TRBV14|TRBJ1-2
CASSPMRQGAYGYTF
>TRBV6-2/TRBV6-3|TRBJ2-4
CASSGGSRIQYF
>TRBV15|TRBJ2-1
CATSRDRIEQFF